This TCR beta chain comes out of a study of cytomegalovirus exposure and HLA in healthy donors. The method was immunoSEQ multiplex PCR; TCRdb's version includes in-frame clones alone and lacks a portion of them. The table includes 35,000 to 40,000 clones, 90% to 95% detected once. The CDR3 runs 15 residues. V shed 0 bases, J shed 7 bases, and the junction held 8 bases outside the gene matches. Germline V CDR1 and CDR2: MDHEN, SYDVKM. The receptor was isolated from a man between 18 and 35 years old in good health and CMV-seronegative. The V and J genes are TRBV28 and TRBJ1-2; 7 nucleotides line up with TRBD1. The specimen was PBMCs. As DNA, the CDR3 is TGTGCCAGCAGTTTATGGGGACAGCCTATGGGTGGCTACACCTTC. This encodes CASSLWGQPMGGYTF.